This T cell receptor (beta chain) came from a study of PD-1 blockade in mismatch repair-deficient tumors. The V gene's germline CDR1 is MGHRA and CDR2 YSYEKL. This CDR3 has 16 residues. V shed 1 base and J shed 5 bases, with 15 bases lying between them. Produced via immunoSEQ multiplex PCR; TCRdb's table is partial and in-frame only. The sample yields tens of thousands of clones, approximately 83% seen once. TCRs were sequenced from three patients responding to pembrolizumab. The receptor was isolated from an adult with mismatch repair-deficient cancer. The chain uses TRBV4-1 and TRBJ2-1, with D unclear. The input for sequencing was peripheral blood, taken 12 weeks after starting pembrolizumab. In DNA, the CDR3 is TGCGCCAGCAGCCAAGCGACGACATCTAACGACAATGAGCAGTTCTTC. Its protein product is CASSQATTSNDNEQFF.